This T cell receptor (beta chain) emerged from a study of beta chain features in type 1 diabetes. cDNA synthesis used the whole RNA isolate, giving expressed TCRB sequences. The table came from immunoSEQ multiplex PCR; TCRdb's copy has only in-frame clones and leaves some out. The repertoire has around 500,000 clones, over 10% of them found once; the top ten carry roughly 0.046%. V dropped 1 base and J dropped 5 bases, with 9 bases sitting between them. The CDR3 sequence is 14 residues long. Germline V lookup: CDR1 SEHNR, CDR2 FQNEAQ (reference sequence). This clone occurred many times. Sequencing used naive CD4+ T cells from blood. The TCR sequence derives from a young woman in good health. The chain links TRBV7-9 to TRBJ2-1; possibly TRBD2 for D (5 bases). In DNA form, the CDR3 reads TGTGCCAGCAGCTTAGTCCGGGAACACAATGAGCAGTTCTTC. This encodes CASSLVREHNEQFF.